The 8 T cell receptor beta chains below were found in one sample sequenced in a study of T-cell reconstitution after alpha-beta-depleted transplantation in children. Preparation of the TCRbeta library involved a method that used unique molecular identifiers. TCRdb itself ran the PCR reads through MiXCR, one entry per CDR3 protein. The profile shows over 400,000 distinct CDR3 sequences, around two fifths of them singletons. The sample was PBMCs, taken before TCRalphabeta/CD19-depleted stem cell transplant. The receptor source for this set is a girl aged 2-10 years with aplastic anemia, due to receive a stem cell transplant.

The chain links TRBV4-2 to TRBJ2-7; a weak D match, TRBD1 (6 bases). CDR1 is LGHNA, CDR2 YNFKEQ, per germline. Trimming took 4 bases from V and 7 from J, leaving 17 bases between them. This CDR3 region has 14 residues. CDR3 sequence reads: CASSLSGVAKEQYF. The CDR3 coding sequence is TGTGCCAGCAGCCTGTCAGGGGTGGCTAAGGAGCAGTACTTC.

V gene TRBV5-1 combines with J gene TRBJ2-1; the match to TRBD2 covers 7 bases. J was trimmed by 15 bases and V by 0 bases; bases with no gene match: 27. The length of the CDR3 is 19 residues. Germline-derived CDR1 and CDR2 are SGHRS and YFSETQ. CDR3 protein: CASSLGRAGPREWLVWTFF. DNA of the CDR3: TGCGCCAGCAGCTTGGGGCGGGCAGGGCCGCGGGAGTGGCTTGTTTGGACGTTCTTC.

This clonotype was seen at least ten times. V gene TRBV28 combines with J gene TRBJ2-1, with D possibly matching TRBD2 (5 bases). Germline values: CDR1 MDHEN, CDR2 SYDVKM. The ends were cut back, 4 bases at V and 0 bases at J, with 7 bases in the middle. This CDR3 has 14 amino acids. The CDR3 sequence: CASSSGSSYNEQFF. The DNA for the CDR3 is TGTGCCAGCAGTTCGGGGTCCTCCTACAATGAGCAGTTCTTC.

This clonotype showed up many times. The rearrangement joins TRBV7-9 to TRBJ1-3, with no clear D. CDR3 length: 15 residues. Looked up from germline, CDR1 is SEHNR and CDR2 is FQNEAQ (reference sequence). Trimming cost V 3 bases and J 0 bases, with 9 bases left between them. CDR3 amino acids: CASSFSEASGNTIYF. The CDR3 DNA follows: TGTGCCAGCAGCTTCTCCGAGGCCTCTGGAAACACCATATATTTT.

This chain links TRBV7-2 with TRBJ2-1; the D is unclear. The CDR3 extends over 16 amino acids. V was trimmed by 1 base and J by 1 base, leaving 11 bases between them. The germline V gene encodes CDR1 SGHTA and CDR2 FQGNSA. CDR3 amino acids: CASSLDARWSYNEQFF. The CDR3 coding sequence is TGTGCCAGCAGCTTAGACGCGCGGTGGTCCTACAATGAGCAGTTCTTC.

The table lists this clonotype with a few counts. The chain carries TRBV5-1 and TRBJ2-3; D not resolved. With 2 bases removed from V and 3 bases from J, the gap between germline ends came to 10 bases. CDR3 length: 14 residues. Germline-derived CDR1 and CDR2 are SGHRS and YFSETQ. The CDR3 is CASSLGQPTDTQYF. CDR3 nucleotides: TGCGCCAGCAGCTTAGGCCAGCCTACAGATACGCAGTATTTT.

V is TRBV7-9 and J is TRBJ1-1; 8 positions match TRBD1. V lost 5 bases to trimming and J lost 5 bases; unmatched junction nucleotides: 7. Per germline, CDR1 SEHNR and CDR2 FQNEAQ (reference sequence). There are 14 residues in the CDR3. CDR3 nucleotide sequence: TGTGCCAGCAGCCCGGACAGGGAGAGAACTGAAGCTTTCTTT. This codes for CASSPDRERTEAFF. Using reference TRBV7-9 and TRBJ1-1 for the parts outside the CDR3, the full variable domain is DTGVSQNPRHKITKRGQNVTFRCDPISEHNRLYWYRQTLGQGPEFLTYFQNEAQLEKSRLLSDRFSAERPKGSFSTLEIQRTEQGDSAMYLCASSPDRERTEAFFGQGTRLTVV.

This clonotype was picked up a small number of times. The chain uses TRBV27 and TRBJ1-5; TRBD1 is a possible D gene (5 bases). The CDR3 spans 15 residues. V lost 6 bases, J lost 3 bases, and 15 bases lay in between. Germline CDR1 and CDR2: MNHEY and SMNVEV (reference sequence). CDR3 DNA: TGTGCCAGCAGCGAAACAGGTTTTGACAATCAGCCCCAGCATTTT. The encoded protein is CASSETGFDNQPQHF.